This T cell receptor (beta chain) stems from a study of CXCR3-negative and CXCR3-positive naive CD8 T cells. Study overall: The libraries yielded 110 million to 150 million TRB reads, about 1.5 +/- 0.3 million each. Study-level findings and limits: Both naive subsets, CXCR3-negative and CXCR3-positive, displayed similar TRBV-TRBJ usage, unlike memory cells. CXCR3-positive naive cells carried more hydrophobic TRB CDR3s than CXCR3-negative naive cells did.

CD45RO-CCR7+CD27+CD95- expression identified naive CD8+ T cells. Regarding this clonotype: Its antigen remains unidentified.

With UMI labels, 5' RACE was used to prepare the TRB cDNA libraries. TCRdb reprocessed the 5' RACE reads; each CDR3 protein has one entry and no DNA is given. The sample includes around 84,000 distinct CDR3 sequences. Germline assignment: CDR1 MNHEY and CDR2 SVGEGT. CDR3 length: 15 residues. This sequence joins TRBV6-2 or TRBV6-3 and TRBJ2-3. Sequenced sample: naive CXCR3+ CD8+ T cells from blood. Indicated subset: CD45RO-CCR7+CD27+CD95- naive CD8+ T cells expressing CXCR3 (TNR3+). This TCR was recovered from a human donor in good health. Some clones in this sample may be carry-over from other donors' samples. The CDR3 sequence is CASSYSAGSTDTQYF.